Below, 19 T cell receptor beta chains from the same sample are listed, as sequenced in a study of T cell responses to AZD1222 COVID-19 vaccine. Assay used: immunoSEQ multiplex PCR; TCRdb lists only in-frame clones, some missing. The data contain about 69,000 clones, approximately 82% of them singletons. Sequencing was performed on peripheral blood, taken 28 days after the second AZD1222 dose. These receptors came from an adult who received the AZD1222 COVID-19 vaccine.

The rearrangement links TRBV5-6 to TRBJ2-7; the D gene is possibly TRBD1 (6 bases). V gave up 4 bases and J gave up 5 bases, with 7 bases separating them. The CDR3 has 11 residues. Germline assignment: CDR1 SGHDT and CDR2 YYEEEE. CDR3 coding DNA: TGTGCCAGCAGCCAGGGGAACGAGCAGTACTTC. It specifies CASSQGNEQYF.

The chain joins TRBV9 to TRBJ2-2; D may be TRBD1 (6 bases). V dropped 0 bases and J dropped 5 bases, with 11 bases sitting between them. In germline, CDR1 is SGDLS, CDR2 YYNGEE. The CDR3 extends over 15 amino acids. CDR3 nucleotides: TGTGCCAGCAGCGTAGTACAGGGAAGTACCGGGGAGCTGTTTTTT. Translated: CASSVVQGSTGELFF.

The CDR3 region has the DNA TGTGCCAGCAGCCTCCGATCTCATCGGGGCTACACCTTC. It is translated as CASSLRSHRGYTF. This chain connects TRBV11-2 to TRBJ1-2; unclear D gene. CDR3 length: 13 amino acids. The germline V and J ends were trimmed by 5 bases and 8 bases, with 15 bases remaining between them. Per the germline V gene, CDR1 is SGHAT and CDR2 is FQNNGV.

The chain employs TRBV24-1 and TRBJ2-1; D could derive from TRBD1 or TRBD2 (7 bases each). Germline CDR1 KGHDR, CDR2 SFDVKD. CDR3 size: 15 residues. The V end was cut by 5 bases, the J end by 8 bases, with 18 bases between. For the CDR3, the DNA is TGTGCCACCAGTGGCGGGGGACAGTGGAGCGATGAGCAGTTCTTC. The encoded protein is CATSGGGQWSDEQFF.

This clone was seen a few times. The chain combines TRBV6-5 with TRBJ2-1, with D possibly matching TRBD1 (6 bases). In germline, CDR1 is MNHEY, CDR2 SVGAGI. This CDR3 is 14 amino acids long. The V gene lost 4 bases and the J gene lost 5 bases, with 12 bases spanning the gap. The CDR3 DNA reads TGTGCCAGCAGTTTGATCAGGGGCGACAATGAGCAGTTCTTC. It encodes CASSLIRGDNEQFF.

A single count supports this clone. The chain couples TRBV4-1 to TRBJ2-7; tentatively, D is TRBD1 or TRBD2 (5 bases each). V was cut by 1 base and J by 2 bases, with 12 bases left in between. The CDR3 is made up of 15 amino acids. Germline V gives CDR1 MGHRA, CDR2 YSYEKL. The CDR3 coding sequence is TGCGCCAGCAGCCAAGCTAGGGGAGACACCTACGAGCAGTACTTC. Translated, it gives CASSQARGDTYEQYF.

The chain uses TRBV29-1 and TRBJ2-3; D is unclear. The CDR3 totals 12 residues. Germline V gene sequence: CDR1 SQVTM, CDR2 ANQGSEA. Trimming removed 7 bases from V and 1 base from J, with 9 bases in between. In DNA, the CDR3 is TGCAGCGCTGAGAAGGGCACAGATACGCAGTATTTT. Encoded protein: CSAEKGTDTQYF.

This chain uses TRBV28 with TRBJ2-7; D gene unclear. The CDR3 covers 12 residues. V was clipped by 5 bases and J by 3 bases, with 8 bases between them. Germline CDR1 reads MDHEN; CDR2 reads SYDVKM. The CDR3 sequence is CASSLSNYEQYF. In nucleotides, the CDR3 is TGTGCCAGCAGTCTATCTAACTACGAGCAGTACTTC.

The genes are TRBV10-3 and TRBJ2-1; 11 bases are shared with TRBD2. CDR3 length equals 15 residues. The J segment lost 5 bases and the V segment lost 8 bases, leaving 8 bases of the junction unmatched. Germline V lookup: CDR1 ENHRY, CDR2 SYGVKD. The CDR3 here is CAILISGRENNEQFF. CDR3 sequence (DNA): TGTGCCATCCTGATTAGCGGGAGGGAGAACAATGAGCAGTTCTTC.

V gene TRBV18 combines with J gene TRBJ1-1; a possible D gene is TRBD1 (6 bases). The CDR3 contains 14 residues. Trimming removed 3 bases at V and 3 bases at J, with 11 bases between. Germline CDR1 reads KGHSH; CDR2 reads LQKENI. The CDR3 here is CASSPTGLDTEAFF. CDR3 sequence (DNA): TGTGCCAGCTCACCTACAGGGCTGGACACTGAAGCTTTCTTT. The entire variable domain, with the rest obtained from reference TRBV18 and TRBJ1-1, is as follows: NAGVMQNPRHLVRRRGQEARLRCSPMKGHSHVYWYRQLPEEGLKFMVYLQKENIIDESGMPKERFSAEFPKEGPSILRIQQVVRGDSAAYFCASSPTGLDTEAFFGQGTRLTVV.

The V call is TRBV7-9, the J call TRBJ2-1, with D unresolved. CDR1 SEHNR and CDR2 FQNEAQ come from the germline V gene (reference sequence). This CDR3 contains 12 residues. Trimming cost V 5 bases and J 7 bases, with 9 bases left between them. CDR3 sequence: CASSRTGNEQFF. The CDR3 nucleotides are TGTGCCAGCAGCCGGACGGGTAATGAGCAGTTCTTC.

This rearrangement joins TRBV6-1 to TRBJ1-5; 8 nucleotides line up with TRBD1. V dropped 0 bases and J dropped 9; count of bases not matched to a gene: 4. CDR3 size: 14 residues. CDR1 MNHNS and CDR2 SASEGT come from the germline V gene. CDR3 sequence reads: CASSEAGQGPPQHF. The CDR3 nucleotides are TGTGCCAGCAGTGAAGCAGGACAGGGCCCGCCCCAGCATTTT.

There are a few counts of this clone. The rearrangement links TRBV19 to TRBJ2-2; the D gene is possibly TRBD2 (6 bases). There are 12 residues in the CDR3. Trimming took off 6 bases at V and 8 bases at J, with 10 bases between the two ends. CDR1 and CDR2 from the germline V gene are LNHDA and SQIVND (reference sequence). CDR3 amino acids: CASRGGVGELFF. The CDR3 nucleotides are TGTGCCAGTAGGGGGGGAGTTGGGGAGCTGTTTTTT.

The chain has TRBV5-1 and TRBJ2-1; D might be TRBD1 (6 bases). Germline-derived CDR1 and CDR2 are SGHRS and YFSETQ. The CDR3 has 15 amino acids. Trimming took off 4 bases at V and 2 bases at J, with 13 bases between the two ends. The CDR3 here is CASSPGQTTYNEQFF. For the CDR3, the DNA is TGCGCCAGCAGCCCCGGACAGACAACCTACAATGAGCAGTTCTTC.

The V and J genes are TRBV7-9 and TRBJ1-2; D not certain. CDR3 size: 13 residues. Per the germline V gene, CDR1 is SEHNR and CDR2 is FQNEAQ (reference sequence). Trimming shortened V by 0 bases and J by 7 bases, and 9 bases separated the two germline ends. CDR3 in DNA: TGTGCCAGCAGCTTAGCAGGGAGCGCTGGCTACACCTTC. It encodes CASSLAGSAGYTF.

The rearrangement joins TRBV5-1 to TRBJ2-1; no reliable D call. The CDR3 sequence is 14 residues long. Germline V gives CDR1 SGHRS, CDR2 YFSETQ. Trimming removed 7 bases from V and 6 bases from J, with 17 bases in between. The CDR3 DNA sequence: TGCGCCAGCCTCCTCTCCCAGGAGAGCAATGAGCAGTTCTTC. It translates to CASLLSQESNEQFF.

This rearrangement joins TRBV7-9 to TRBJ2-5; D ambiguous. V dropped 5 bases and J dropped 1 base, with 11 bases sitting between them. Germline V gene sequence: CDR1 SEHNR, CDR2 FQNEAQ (reference sequence). CDR3 length: 14 amino acids. The CDR3 DNA sequence: TGTGCCAGCAGCACATGGACGGCCCAAGAGACCCAGTACTTC. Amino acid sequence: CASSTWTAQETQYF.

The CDR3 loop reads CASSLDGTLQETQYF. The CDR3 DNA is TGTGCCAGCAGCTTAGACGGGACATTACAAGAGACCCAGTACTTC. The J gene is TRBJ2-5, the V gene TRBV7-6, with a possible D match to TRBD1 (6 bases). There are 15 residues in the CDR3. V was trimmed by 1 base and J by 2 bases, leaving 11 bases between them. Germline lookup yields CDR1 SGHVS and CDR2 FNYEAQ.

The chain employs TRBV11-2 and TRBJ1-1, with D possibly TRBD1 on 6 matching bases. Germline CDR1 SGHAT, CDR2 FQNNGV. The CDR3 is made up of 17 amino acids. V dropped 2 bases and J dropped 0 bases, with 16 bases sitting between them. CDR3 sequence reads: CASSLQGPWELNTEAFF. Here the CDR3 DNA reads TGTGCCAGCAGCTTACAGGGGCCCTGGGAGCTGAACACTGAAGCTTTCTTT.